This entry lists 17 T cell receptor beta chains sequenced from one sample in a study of cytomegalovirus exposure and HLA in healthy donors. PCR involved 60 Vbeta and 13 Jbeta primers. Generated by immunoSEQ multiplex PCR, the TCRdb table keeps only in-frame clones and is missing some. The sample includes 100,000 or so clones, 76% of them seen just once. The source material was PBMCs. These receptors came from a man aged 40-55 years in good health and CMV-seropositive.

The rearrangement joins TRBV5-1 to TRBJ1-4; TRBD1 matches 8 bases. V gave up 0 bases and J gave up 7 bases; unmatched junction bases: 2. This CDR3 comprises 14 residues. Looked up from germline, CDR1 is SGHRS and CDR2 is YFSETQ. For the CDR3, the DNA is TGCGCCAGCAGCTTGGGGACAGGGACTGAAAAACTGTTTTTT. It is translated as CASSLGTGTEKLFF.

This clone was detected a few times. V is TRBV6-1 and J is TRBJ2-1; 9 positions agree with TRBD1. The V segment lost 3 bases and the J segment 6 bases; nucleotides outside the gene matches: 3. Germline V gene lookup returns CDR1 MNHNS and CDR2 SASEGT. The CDR3 length is 14 residues. DNA for the CDR3: TGTGCCAGCAGTGACGGGACAGGGACCAATGAGCAGTTCTTC. Protein: CASSDGTGTNEQFF.

The chain carries TRBV5-6 and TRBJ2-6, with D tentatively TRBD2 (6 bases). Germline loops: CDR1 SGHDT, CDR2 YYEEEE. With 4 bases removed from V and 3 bases from J, the gap between germline ends came to 14 bases. CDR3 size: 16 residues. The CDR3 DNA follows: TGTGCCAGCAGCCTGGGCGGGGCTGGTGGGGCCAACGTCCTGACTTTC. Amino acid sequence: CASSLGGAGGANVLTF.

The chain uses TRBV19 and TRBJ2-1, with D unresolved. This CDR3 has 13 residues. CDR1 is LNHDA, CDR2 SQIVND, per germline (reference sequence). Trimming stripped 7 bases from V and 7 bases from J, with 14 bases between. The CDR3 loop is CASKVHERNEQFF. Here the CDR3 DNA reads TGTGCCAGTAAGGTACACGAGAGGAATGAGCAGTTCTTC.

This chain connects TRBV19 to TRBJ2-3; D is uncertain. The CDR3 runs 16 residues. The V end was cut by 5 bases, the J end by 6 bases, with 21 bases between. Germline V lookup: CDR1 LNHDA, CDR2 SQIVND (reference sequence). This chain's CDR3 is CASSPPSPNSEDTQYF. The CDR3 coding sequence is TGTGCCAGTAGTCCACCCAGCCCAAACAGTGAGGATACGCAGTATTTT.

J is TRBJ2-7 and V is TRBV6-6, with TRBD1 as a possible D gene (6 bases). Trimming removed 0 bases at V and 12 bases at J, with 15 bases between. CDR1 MNHNY and CDR2 SVGAGI come from the germline V gene (reference sequence). CDR3 length: 13 residues. The DNA for the CDR3 is TGTGCCAGCAGTTACTCGAAGAGGACAGCGCCGTACTTC. Its translation: CASSYSKRTAPYF.

V is TRBV19 and J is TRBJ1-4, with a tentative D call TRBD1 (6 bases). The V and J ends lost 3 bases and 2 bases respectively, with 7 bases between them. From germline, CDR1 is LNHDA and CDR2 SQIVND (reference sequence). The CDR3 has 14 amino acids. The CDR3 here is CASSITGTNEKLFF. The DNA of the CDR3 is TGTGCCAGTAGTATTACAGGGACTAATGAAAAACTGTTTTTT. Combining the CDR3 with reference TRBV19 and TRBJ1-4 gives the whole variable domain DGGITQSPKYLFRKEGQNVTLSCEQNLNHDAMYWYRQDPGQGLRLIYYSQIVNDFQKGDIAEGYSVSREKKESFPLTVTSAQKNPTAFYLCASSITGTNEKLFFGSGTQLSVL.

This sequence joins TRBV5-1 and TRBJ2-5; possible D gene TRBD1, 6 bases. The CDR3 totals 13 residues. V gave up 4 bases and J gave up 2 bases, with 9 bases separating them. The germline V gene has CDR1 SGHRS and CDR2 YFSETQ. The CDR3: CASSITGQETQYF. The CDR3, as DNA: TGCGCCAGCAGCATTACAGGGCAAGAGACCCAGTACTTC.

The rearrangement joins TRBV29-1 to TRBJ2-6; 12 bases match TRBD1. Losses at the gene ends were 6 bases for V and 3 bases for J; bases not matched to a gene: 9. This CDR3 comprises 17 residues. The germline V gene encodes CDR1 SQVTM and CDR2 ANQGSEA. CDR3: CSVNPGQGAGGANVLTF. The CDR3 bases are TGCAGCGTGAACCCGGGACAGGGGGCGGGTGGGGCCAACGTCCTGACTTTC.

The V gene is TRBV2, the J gene TRBJ2-1, with 9 bases matching TRBD1. The CDR3 is 15 amino acids. The V and J ends lost 6 bases and 3 bases, in that order; junction bases with no gene match: 6. From germline, CDR1 is SNHLY and CDR2 FYNNEI. The CDR3 here is CASRAGTGNYNEQFF. The CDR3 coding sequence is TGTGCCAGCAGGGCCGGGACAGGGAACTACAATGAGCAGTTCTTC.

J is TRBJ1-1 and V is TRBV29-1; D uncertain. Looked up from germline, CDR1 is SQVTM and CDR2 is ANQGSEA. The CDR3 is made up of 13 amino acids. The V gene lost 6 bases and the J gene lost 3 bases, with 14 bases spanning the gap. For the CDR3, the DNA is TGCAGCGTCCGCCAGTGGCTGGACACTGAAGCTTTCTTT. This sequence encodes CSVRQWLDTEAFF.

This chain connects TRBV7-9 to TRBJ2-1, with a possible D match to TRBD2 (5 bases). Germline CDR1 SEHNR, CDR2 FQNEAQ (reference sequence). The V and J ends lost 5 bases and 0 bases respectively, with 17 bases between them. This CDR3 region has 17 residues. The CDR3 nucleotides are TGTGCCAGCAGCGCCTCGACGGGTCGGGGCTCCTACAATGAGCAGTTCTTC. It codes for CASSASTGRGSYNEQFF.

Only one count was recorded for this clone. The chain is built from TRBV27 and TRBJ1-6, with 12 bases fitting TRBD1. CDR1 and CDR2 from the germline V gene are MNHEY and SMNVEV (reference sequence). The CDR3 loop spans 15 amino acids. V dropped 2 bases and J dropped 7; count of bases not matched to a gene: 0. CDR3 DNA sequence: TGTGCCAGCAGTTTAGGGACAGGGGGCAATTCACCCCTCCACTTT. Amino acids: CASSLGTGGNSPLHF.

The rearrangement joins TRBV19 to TRBJ2-1; TRBD2 aligns across 10 bases. Germline lookup yields CDR1 LNHDA and CDR2 SQIVND (reference sequence). V lost 7 bases to trimming and J lost 5 bases; unmatched junction nucleotides: 8. The CDR3 loop spans 15 amino acids. CDR3 sequence reads: CASTTSGGDNNEQFF. In nucleotides, the CDR3 is TGTGCCAGTACCACAAGCGGGGGGGATAACAATGAGCAGTTCTTC. Based on the CDR3 plus reference TRBV19 and TRBJ2-1, the full variable domain is DGGITQSPKYLFRKEGQNVTLSCEQNLNHDAMYWYRQDPGQGLRLIYYSQIVNDFQKGDIAEGYSVSREKKESFPLTVTSAQKNPTAFYLCASTTSGGDNNEQFFGPGTRLTVL.

This clone was picked up a small number of times. This chain uses TRBV6-1 with TRBJ2-1, with TRBD2 as a possible D gene (7 bases). V was trimmed by 4 bases and J by 4 bases, leaving 14 bases between them. Germline-derived CDR1 and CDR2 are MNHNS and SASEGT. This CDR3 has 15 amino acids. The CDR3 DNA is TGTGCCAGCAGTGGCCTGCGGGGGCCTTACAATGAGCAGTTCTTC. Its translation: CASSGLRGPYNEQFF.

V usage is TRBV4-3 and J usage is TRBJ2-3, with 9 bases matching TRBD2. V trimming: 1 base; J trimming: 9 bases; junction bases outside the gene matches: 5. Germline V gene data show CDR1 as LGHNA and CDR2 as YSLEER. The CDR3 has 14 residues. The CDR3 bases are TGCGCCAGCAGCCAAGGGTTAGCGGGGGAAACGCAGTATTTT. This sequence encodes CASSQGLAGETQYF.

The V gene is TRBV19, the J gene TRBJ2-3; 7 nucleotides match TRBD1. The CDR3 runs 14 residues. Germline assignment: CDR1 LNHDA and CDR2 SQIVND (reference sequence). J gave up 3 bases and V 2 bases, and 2 bases lay outside the gene matches. The CDR3 sequence: CASSITTGTDTQYF. As DNA, the CDR3 is TGTGCCAGTAGTATAACGACAGGGACAGATACGCAGTATTTT.